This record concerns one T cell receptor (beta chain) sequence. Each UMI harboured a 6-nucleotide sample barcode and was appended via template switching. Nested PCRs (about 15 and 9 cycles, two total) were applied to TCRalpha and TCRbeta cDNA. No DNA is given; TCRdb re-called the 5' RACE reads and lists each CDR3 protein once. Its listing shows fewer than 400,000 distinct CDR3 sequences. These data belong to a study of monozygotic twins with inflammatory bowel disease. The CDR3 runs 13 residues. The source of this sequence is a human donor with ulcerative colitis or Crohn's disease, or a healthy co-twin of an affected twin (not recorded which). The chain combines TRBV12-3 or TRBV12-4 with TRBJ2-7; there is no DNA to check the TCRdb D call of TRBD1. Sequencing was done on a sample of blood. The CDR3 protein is CASTRQVSHEQYF.